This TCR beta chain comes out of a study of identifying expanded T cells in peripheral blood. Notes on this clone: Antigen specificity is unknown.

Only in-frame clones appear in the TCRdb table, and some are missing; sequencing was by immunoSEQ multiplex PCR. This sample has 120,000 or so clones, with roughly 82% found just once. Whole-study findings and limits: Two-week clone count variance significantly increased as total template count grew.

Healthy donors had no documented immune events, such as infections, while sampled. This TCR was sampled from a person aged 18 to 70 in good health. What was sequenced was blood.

DNA of the CDR3: TGCGCCAGCAGCCCAGCAGGGGGCGCCCTCTATGGCTACACCTTC. Its protein product is CASSPAGGALYGYTF. The chain combines TRBV5-1 with TRBJ1-2, with 8 bases lining up with TRBD1. V lost 4 bases to trimming and J lost 4 bases; unmatched junction nucleotides: 9. The CDR3 spans 15 residues. The V gene's germline CDR1 is SGHRS and CDR2 YFSETQ.